Here is one T cell receptor (beta chain) with its context. Its cognate antigen is unknown. With 7 bases clipped from V and 1 base from J, the junction kept 5 bases outside the gene matches. This CDR3 region has 14 residues. The sample is drawn from a study of T-cell reconstitution after alpha-beta-depleted transplantation in children. TCRbeta library preparation incorporated unique molecular identifiers. TCRdb re-called the PCR reads with MiXCR, one entry per CDR3 protein. Of more than 200,000 distinct CDR3 sequences in the sample, roughly 8.3% were seen once. Points from the study as a whole: T-cell numbers and diversity one year post-transplant derived largely from freshly generated T cells.

The sample was PBMCs, mostly from graft donor cells, taken 360 days after TCRalphabeta/CD19-depleted stem cell transplant. The TCR originated in a male patient aged 2-15 years who had a stem cell transplant for acute myeloid leukemia, so the T cells may come from the graft donor. This chain joins TRBV12-3 or TRBV12-4 and TRBJ1-1; 8 bases agree with TRBD1. As DNA, the CDR3 is TGTGCCAGCATAAGGACAGGGCCGAACACTGAAGCTTTCTTT. It translates to CASIRTGPNTEAFF.